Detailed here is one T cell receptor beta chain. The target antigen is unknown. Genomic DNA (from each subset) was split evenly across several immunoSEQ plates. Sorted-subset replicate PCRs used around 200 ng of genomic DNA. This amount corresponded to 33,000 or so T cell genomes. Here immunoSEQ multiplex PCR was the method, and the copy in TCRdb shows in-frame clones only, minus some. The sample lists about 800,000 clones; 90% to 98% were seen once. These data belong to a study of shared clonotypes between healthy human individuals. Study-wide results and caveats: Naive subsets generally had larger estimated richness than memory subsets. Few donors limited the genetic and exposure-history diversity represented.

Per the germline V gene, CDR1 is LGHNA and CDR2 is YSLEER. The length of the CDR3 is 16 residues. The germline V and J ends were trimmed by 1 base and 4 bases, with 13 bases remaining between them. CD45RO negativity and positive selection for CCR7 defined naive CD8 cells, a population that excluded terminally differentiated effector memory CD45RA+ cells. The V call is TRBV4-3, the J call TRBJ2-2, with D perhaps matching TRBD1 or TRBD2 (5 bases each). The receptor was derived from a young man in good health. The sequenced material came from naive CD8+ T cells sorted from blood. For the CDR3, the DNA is TGCGCCAGCAGCCAAGGGGATTGGGGACGCACCGGGGAGCTGTTTTTT. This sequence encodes CASSQGDWGRTGELFF.